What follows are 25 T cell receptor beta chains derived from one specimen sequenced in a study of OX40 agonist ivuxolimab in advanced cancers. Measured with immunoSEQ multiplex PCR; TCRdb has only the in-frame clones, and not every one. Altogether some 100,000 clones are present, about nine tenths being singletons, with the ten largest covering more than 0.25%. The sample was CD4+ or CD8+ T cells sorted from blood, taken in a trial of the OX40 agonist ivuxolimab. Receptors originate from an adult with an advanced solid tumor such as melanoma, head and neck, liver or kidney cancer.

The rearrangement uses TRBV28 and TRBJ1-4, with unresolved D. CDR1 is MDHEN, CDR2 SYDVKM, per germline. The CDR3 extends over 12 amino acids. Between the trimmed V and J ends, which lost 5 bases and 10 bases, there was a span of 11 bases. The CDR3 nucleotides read TGTGCCAGCAGTCGCCCGTGGGTAAAACTGTTTTTT. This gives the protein CASSRPWVKLFF.

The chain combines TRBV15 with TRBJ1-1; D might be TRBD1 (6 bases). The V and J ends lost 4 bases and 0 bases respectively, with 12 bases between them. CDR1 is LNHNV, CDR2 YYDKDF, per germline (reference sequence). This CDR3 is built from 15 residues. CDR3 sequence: CATSTIYRVNTEAFF. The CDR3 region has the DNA TGTGCCACCAGCACTATTTACAGGGTGAACACTGAAGCTTTCTTT.

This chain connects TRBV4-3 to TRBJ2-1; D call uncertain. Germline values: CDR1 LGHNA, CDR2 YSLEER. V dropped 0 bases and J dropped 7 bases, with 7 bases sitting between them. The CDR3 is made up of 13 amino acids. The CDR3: CASSQELENEQFF. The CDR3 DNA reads TGCGCCAGCAGCCAAGAACTCGAGAATGAGCAGTTCTTC.

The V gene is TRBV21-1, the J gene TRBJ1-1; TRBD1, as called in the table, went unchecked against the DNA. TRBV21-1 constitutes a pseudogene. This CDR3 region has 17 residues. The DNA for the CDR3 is TGTGCCAGCAGCCTGCGGGACAGCCGAGACATGAACACTGAAGCTTTCTTT. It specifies CASSLRDSRDMNTEAFF.

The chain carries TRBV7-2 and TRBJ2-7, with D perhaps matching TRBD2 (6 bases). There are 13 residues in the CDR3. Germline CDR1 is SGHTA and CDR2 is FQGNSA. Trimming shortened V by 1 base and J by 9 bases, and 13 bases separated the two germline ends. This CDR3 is CASSLGLSGLQYF. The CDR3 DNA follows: TGTGCCAGCAGCTTAGGCCTTAGCGGACTGCAGTACTTC.

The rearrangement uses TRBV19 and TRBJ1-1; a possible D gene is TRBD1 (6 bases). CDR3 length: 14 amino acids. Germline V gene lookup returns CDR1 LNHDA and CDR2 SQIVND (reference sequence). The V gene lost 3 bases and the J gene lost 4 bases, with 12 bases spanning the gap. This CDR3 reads CASSMGRGGTEAFF. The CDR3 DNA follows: TGTGCCAGTAGTATGGGGAGGGGGGGCACTGAAGCTTTCTTT.

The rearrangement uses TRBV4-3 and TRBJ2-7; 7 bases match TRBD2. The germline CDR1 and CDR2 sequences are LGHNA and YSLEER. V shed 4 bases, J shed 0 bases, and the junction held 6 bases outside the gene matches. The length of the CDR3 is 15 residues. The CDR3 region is CASSLLAVSSYEQYF. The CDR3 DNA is TGCGCCAGCAGCCTTCTAGCGGTTAGCTCCTACGAGCAGTACTTC.

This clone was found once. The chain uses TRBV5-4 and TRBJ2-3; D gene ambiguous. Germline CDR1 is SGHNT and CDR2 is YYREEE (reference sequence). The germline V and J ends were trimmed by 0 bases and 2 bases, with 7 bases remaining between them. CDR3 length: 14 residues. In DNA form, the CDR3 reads TGTGCCAGCAGCTTGGATTATTTCACAGATACGCAGTATTTT. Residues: CASSLDYFTDTQYF.

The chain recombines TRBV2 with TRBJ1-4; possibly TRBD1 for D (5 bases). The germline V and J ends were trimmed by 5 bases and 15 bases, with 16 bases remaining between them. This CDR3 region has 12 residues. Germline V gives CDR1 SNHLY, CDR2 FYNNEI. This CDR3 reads CASSQEAKGVFF. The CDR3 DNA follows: TGTGCCAGCAGTCAGGAGGCCAAAGGGGTGTTTTTT.

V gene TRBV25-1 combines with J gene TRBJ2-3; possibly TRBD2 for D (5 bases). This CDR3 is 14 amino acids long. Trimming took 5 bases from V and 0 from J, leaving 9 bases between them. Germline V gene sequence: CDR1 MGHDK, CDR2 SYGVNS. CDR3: CASSSRTSTDTQYF. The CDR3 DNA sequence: TGTGCCAGCAGTTCACGGACTAGCACAGATACGCAGTATTTT.

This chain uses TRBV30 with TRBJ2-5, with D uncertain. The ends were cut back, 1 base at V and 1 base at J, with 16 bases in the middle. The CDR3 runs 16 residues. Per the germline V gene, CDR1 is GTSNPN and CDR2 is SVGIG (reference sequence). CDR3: CAWSGVRDLIQETQYF. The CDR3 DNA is TGTGCCTGGAGTGGTGTCAGAGATCTCATCCAAGAGACCCAGTACTTC.

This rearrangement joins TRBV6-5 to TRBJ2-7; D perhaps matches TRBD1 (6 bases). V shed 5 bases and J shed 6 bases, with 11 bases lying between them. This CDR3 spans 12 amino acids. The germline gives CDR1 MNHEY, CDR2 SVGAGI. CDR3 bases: TGTGCCAGCAGTACCACAGGGACCGAGCAGTACTTC. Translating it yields CASSTTGTEQYF.

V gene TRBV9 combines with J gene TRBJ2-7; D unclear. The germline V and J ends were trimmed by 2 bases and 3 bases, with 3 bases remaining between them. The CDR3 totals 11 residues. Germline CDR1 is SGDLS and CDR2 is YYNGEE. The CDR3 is CASSVHYEQYF. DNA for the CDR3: TGTGCCAGCAGCGTCCACTACGAGCAGTACTTC.

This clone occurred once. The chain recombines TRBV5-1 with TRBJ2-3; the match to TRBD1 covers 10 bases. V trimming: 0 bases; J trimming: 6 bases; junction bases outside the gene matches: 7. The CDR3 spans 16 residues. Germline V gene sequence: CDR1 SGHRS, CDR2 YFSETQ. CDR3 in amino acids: CASSLGATGGLDTQYF. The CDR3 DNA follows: TGCGCCAGCAGCTTGGGGGCGACAGGGGGCTTGGATACGCAGTATTTT.

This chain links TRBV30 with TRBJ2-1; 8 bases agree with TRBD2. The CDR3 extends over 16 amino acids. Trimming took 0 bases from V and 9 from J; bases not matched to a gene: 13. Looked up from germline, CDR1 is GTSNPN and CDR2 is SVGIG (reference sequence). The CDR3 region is CAWSVGLAGGPVEQFF. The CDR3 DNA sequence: TGTGCCTGGAGTGTAGGGCTCGCGGGAGGACCAGTTGAGCAGTTCTTC.

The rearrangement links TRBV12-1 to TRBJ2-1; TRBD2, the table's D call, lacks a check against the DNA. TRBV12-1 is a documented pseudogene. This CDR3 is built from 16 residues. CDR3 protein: CASSPETSGRRNEQFF. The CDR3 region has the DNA TGTGCCAGCAGCCCAGAGACTAGCGGGAGGCGTAATGAGCAGTTCTTC.

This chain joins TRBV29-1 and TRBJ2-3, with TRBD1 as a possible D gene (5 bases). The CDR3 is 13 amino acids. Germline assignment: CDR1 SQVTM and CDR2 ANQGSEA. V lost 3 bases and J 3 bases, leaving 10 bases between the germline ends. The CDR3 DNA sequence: TGCAGCGTTGAGCAGGGCCCAACAGATACGCAGTATTTT. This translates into CSVEQGPTDTQYF.

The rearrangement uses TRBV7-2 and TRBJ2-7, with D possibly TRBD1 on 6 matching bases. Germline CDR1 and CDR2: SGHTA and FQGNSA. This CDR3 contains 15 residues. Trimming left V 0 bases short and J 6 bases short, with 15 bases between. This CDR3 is CASSLAVRTAGEQYF. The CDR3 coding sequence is TGTGCCAGCAGCTTAGCGGTCCGGACAGCAGGCGAGCAGTACTTC.

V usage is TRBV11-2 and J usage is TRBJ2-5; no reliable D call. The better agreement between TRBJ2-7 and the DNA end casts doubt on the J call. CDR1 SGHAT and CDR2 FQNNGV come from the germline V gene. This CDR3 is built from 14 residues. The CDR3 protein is CASSLSTASYEQYF. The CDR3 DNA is TGTGCCAGCAGCTTATCCACGGCATCCTACGAGCAGTACTTC.

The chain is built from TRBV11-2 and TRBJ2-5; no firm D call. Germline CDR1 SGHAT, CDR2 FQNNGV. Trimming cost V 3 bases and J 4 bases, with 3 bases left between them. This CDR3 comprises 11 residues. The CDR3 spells CASSFRETQYF. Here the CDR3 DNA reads TGTGCCAGCAGCTTTAGAGAGACCCAGTACTTC. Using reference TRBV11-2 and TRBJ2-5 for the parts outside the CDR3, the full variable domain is EAGVAQSPRYKIIEKRQSVAFWCNPISGHATLYWYQQILGQGPKLLIQFQNNGVVDDSQLPKDRFSAERLKGVDSTLKIQPAKLEDSAVYLCASSFRETQYFGPGTRLLVL.

CDR3 coding DNA: TGTGCCTCCAGGGGGCAGAAGTACAATGAGCAGTTCTTC. This sequence encodes CASRGQKYNEQFF. The chain combines TRBV27 with TRBJ2-1, with TRBD1 matching over 8 bases. CDR3 length: 13 amino acids. The germline gives CDR1 MNHEY, CDR2 SMNVEV (reference sequence). V dropped 11 bases and J dropped 4; count of bases not matched to a gene: 7.

CDR3 sequence (DNA): TGTGCCAGCAGTTACGGGACGGCCTATTCCTACGAGCAGTACTTC. Protein: CASSYGTAYSYEQYF. V gene TRBV6-5 combines with J gene TRBJ2-7; D tentatively fits TRBD1 or TRBD2 (5 bases each). Germline lookup yields CDR1 MNHEY and CDR2 SVGAGI. V gave up 2 bases and J gave up 1 base, with 12 bases separating them. This CDR3 is built from 15 residues.

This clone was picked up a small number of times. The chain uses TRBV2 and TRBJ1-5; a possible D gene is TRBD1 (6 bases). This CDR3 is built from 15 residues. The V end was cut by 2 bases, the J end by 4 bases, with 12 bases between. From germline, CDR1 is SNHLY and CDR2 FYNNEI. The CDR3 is CASSERGAPNQPQHF. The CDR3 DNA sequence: TGTGCCAGCAGTGAACGGGGGGCCCCAAATCAGCCCCAGCATTTT.

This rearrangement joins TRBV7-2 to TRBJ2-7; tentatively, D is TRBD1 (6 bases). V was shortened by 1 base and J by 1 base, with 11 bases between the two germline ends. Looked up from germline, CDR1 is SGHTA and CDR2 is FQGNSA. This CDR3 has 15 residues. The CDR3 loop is CASSLVGDTSYEQYF. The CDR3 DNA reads TGTGCCAGCAGCTTAGTTGGGGACACTTCCTACGAGCAGTACTTC.

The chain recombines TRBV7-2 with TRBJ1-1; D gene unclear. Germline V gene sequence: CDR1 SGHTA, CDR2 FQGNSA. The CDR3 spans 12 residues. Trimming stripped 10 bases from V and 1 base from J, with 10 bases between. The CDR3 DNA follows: TGTGCCATCAGACGGGGGAACACTGAAGCTTTCTTT. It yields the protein CAIRRGNTEAFF.